One TCR beta chain is described in this entry. The data are from a study of blood T cell repertoires in COVID-19. In the study overall: Spain, Italy and the United States supplied samples that represented acute and convalescent COVID-19. PBMCs, B-cell-depleted T cells, or T cells were the source of the cDNA or gDNA that made up the material.

There are 16 residues in the CDR3. The germline V and J ends were trimmed by 7 bases and 3 bases, with 22 bases remaining between them. Germline V gene data show CDR1 as MNHEY and CDR2 as SMNVEV (reference sequence). Data came from immunoSEQ multiplex PCR; TCRdb stores just in-frame clones and leaves some out. The repertoire has 250,000 or so clones, 80% to 95% of them found once; the top ten carry over 0.65%. The specimen sequenced was peripheral blood. This clonotype was sampled from a man aged 25-40 years with COVID-19, enrolled during active disease. The rearrangement links TRBV27 to TRBJ2-7; possible D gene TRBD1, 6 bases. The CDR3 is CASMLHGTQAFYEQYF. DNA for the CDR3: TGTGCCAGCATGTTGCACGGGACACAAGCTTTCTACGAGCAGTACTTC.